This T cell receptor beta chain stems from a study of monozygotic twins with inflammatory bowel disease. Every TCR library consumed 3500 ng of total RNA. From the 5' RACE reads, TCRdb lists one entry per CDR3 protein and no DNA. The table for this sample gives some 150,000 distinct CDR3 sequences. The V gene's germline CDR1 is MNHEY and CDR2 SMNVEV (reference sequence). This CDR3 is 14 amino acids long. On this clonotype itself: The antigen remains unidentified.

Study-wide findings and caveats: Fewer clonotypes were shared with others by IBD patients than by healthy twins, especially with disease activity. On the inverse Simpson index, IBD patients scored lower for TCRbeta diversity than healthy co-twins.

This sequence was found in a human donor with ulcerative colitis or Crohn's disease, or a healthy co-twin of an affected twin (not recorded which). This chain joins TRBV27 and TRBJ1-5; TCRdb proposes TRBD1, but this gene call is untestable without DNA. The specimen sequenced was blood. Here the CDR3 reads CASGYGGRNQPQHF.